The text below deals with one TCR beta chain. There is no known antigen for this receptor. No per-base quality is available; no much larger clone lies one base away. The germline V gene supplies CDR1 MNHEY and CDR2 SVGAGI. The CDR3 has 14 amino acids, counting the end cysteine and phenylalanine. Only the CDR3 portion is preserved as DNA: 42 bases, with reading frame beginning at the first base. Relative to germline, V is missing 5 bases and J is missing 2 bases, with 6 bases of the junction outside any gene match. This record belongs to a study of T cell responses to AZD1222 COVID-19 vaccine (dated by TCRdb to the early 2020s). In the study overall: Because spike-specific TCR depth and breadth did not differ between the two schedules, AZD1222 recipients who got a second dose at roughly 4 weeks were pooled with those who got a second dose at roughly 12 weeks. TCR sequencing was performed for over 230 trial participants, of whom about 210 were given two doses of AZD1222 and some 25 were given two doses of MenACWY control vaccine. Trial participants were enrolled by age into 18-55, 56-69 and 70-plus year subgroups, with about 150, 28 and 57 TCR-sequenced participants respectively.

Beyond this particular receptor, the publication reports: After two AZD1222 doses, both the breadth and the depth of spike-specific TCRs were significantly higher than at day 0 and than in MenACWY recipients. Most participants were white British and females outnumbered males, and the authors suggested that clonal diversity may have been underestimated. Conclusions about previously exposed vaccinees are limited, since just a handful of AZD1222 recipients were seropositive for SARS-CoV-2 at baseline. Because no day 14 peak-response samples were available, repertoires were characterized only after the peak T cell response. In the small 56-69-year group, the increase in depth fell short of significance, most likely because of low power. The whole spike protein was spanned by vaccine-associated CD4 TCRs, and dominant responses were seen in regions 160-218 and 743-854. Nearly half of unique spike-specific TCRs reportedly recognized epitopes outside regions mutated in the B.1.351 and B.1.1.7 variants.

The CDR3 regions of human TCRbeta chains were analyzed by immunosequencing. From the authors' description of their analysis: Repertoire TCRs were matched against a reference library of SARS-CoV-2-specific TCRs generated with the MIRA antigen-specificity platform. Breadth was defined as the fraction of unique TCRs that were SARS-CoV-2-associated, and depth was defined as the fraction of total T cells that were SARS-CoV-2-associated. Using the MIRA data, every spike-specific TCR was mapped to the spike region that the TCR reacted to and assigned to either a CD4 or a CD8 class. Log10-transformed breadth and depth values were compared by one-way ANOVA with Sidak's multiple comparisons tests. As stored in TCRdb, this immuneACCESS dataset retains in-frame rearrangements with V and J assigned. A fraction of the clones does not appear; measured against another copy, unresolved V genes explain less than half of the discrepancy, and the remainder lacks a known reason. V and J calls and clone size follow that table, whereas D and trimming were derived from the DNA. The sample data list over 110,000 clones, and 91% of these were observed just once. Jointly, the top ten make up about 3% of the sample.

The sample's time point label is to be understood as: baseline before first vaccination. Vaccinee samples were obtained from the UK trials COV001 and COV002, which included a single-blind randomized controlled phase 2/3 trial of AZD1222 (ChAdOx1 nCoV-19) in healthy adults. Trial participant PBMC samples were collected at day 0 and day 28 after the second dose for TCRbeta chain sequencing. Material: peripheral blood, obtained on day 0 of AZD1222 vaccination. Here the chain combines TRBV6-5 and TRBJ2-7, with 7 bases in between that match TRBD1. This TCR was sampled from an adult in good health. The DNA reads TGTGCCAGCAGTCCCTACAGGGGTACCTACGAGCAGTACTTC. Translation gives CASSPYRGTYEQYF.